These 20 T cell receptor beta chains came from one sample sequenced in a study of T cell responses to AZD1222 COVID-19 vaccine. Sequenced by immunoSEQ multiplex PCR; TCRdb stores in-frame clones only, minus some. The data contain about 48,000 clones, about 86% of them seen just once; the ten biggest clones take up 6% to 7%. Sequencing used peripheral blood, obtained 28 days after the second AZD1222 dose. These receptors were collected from an adult who received the AZD1222 COVID-19 vaccine.

The chain combines TRBV4-1 with TRBJ2-5, with 7 bases aligning to TRBD1. This CDR3 contains 15 residues. Germline V CDR1 and CDR2: MGHRA, YSYEKL. V gave up 0 bases and J gave up 5 bases; unmatched junction bases: 6. The CDR3 spells CASSQEKGARETQYF. CDR3 coding DNA: TGCGCCAGCAGCCAAGAGAAGGGGGCGAGGGAGACCCAGTACTTC.

The chain joins TRBV7-2 to TRBJ2-1; 9 bases are a match to TRBD2. The germline CDR1 and CDR2 sequences are SGHTA and FQGNSA. Trimming took 7 bases from V and 15 from J; bases not matched to a gene: 22. The CDR3 has 16 amino acids. In DNA form, the CDR3 reads TGTGCCAGCACTTTGTCTAGCGGGATAATACCAATGAGCTTGTTCTTC. Its protein product is CASTLSSGIIPMSLFF.

This clone is a singleton in its sample. The chain carries TRBV5-1 and TRBJ1-1, with D perhaps matching TRBD1 (5 bases). The CDR3 is 13 residues long. Germline V gene lookup returns CDR1 SGHRS and CDR2 YFSETQ. V was shortened by 6 bases and J by 6 bases, with 15 bases between the two germline ends. The DNA of the CDR3 is TGCGCCAGCATGGACGGAGGGGTATCTGAAGCTTTCTTT. It codes for CASMDGGVSEAFF.

The chain recombines TRBV11-3 with TRBJ1-6, with D possibly being TRBD1 (6 bases). With 0 bases removed from V and 5 bases from J, the gap between germline ends came to 8 bases. The length of the CDR3 is 15 residues. Germline assignment: CDR1 SGHNT and CDR2 YENEEA. As DNA, the CDR3 is TGTGCCAGCAGCTTAGAGGGGACAAATAATTCACCCCTCCACTTT. It translates to CASSLEGTNNSPLHF.

V gene TRBV19 combines with J gene TRBJ2-5, with TRBD2 as a possible D gene (6 bases). The germline V gene has CDR1 LNHDA and CDR2 SQIVND (reference sequence). V lost 3 bases to trimming and J lost 4 bases, with 12 bases between them. CDR3 length equals 14 residues. CDR3 in amino acids: CASSMTSFGETQYF. The CDR3 region has the DNA TGTGCCAGTAGTATGACTAGTTTTGGAGAGACCCAGTACTTC.

The rearrangement joins TRBV10-3 to TRBJ2-2; 7 nucleotides align to TRBD1. The CDR3 sequence is 16 residues long. Germline values: CDR1 ENHRY, CDR2 SYGVKD. Trimming took 2 bases from V and 0 from J; bases not matched to a gene: 3. DNA for the CDR3: TGTGCCATCAGTGAGCCGACAGGGCCGAACACCGGGGAGCTGTTTTTT. This sequence encodes CAISEPTGPNTGELFF.

This sequence joins TRBV7-6 and TRBJ2-3, with TRBD2 identical over 11 bases. The CDR3 has 16 amino acids. Germline V CDR1 and CDR2: SGHVS, FNYEAQ. V lost 6 bases to trimming and J lost 2 bases; unmatched junction nucleotides: 7. CDR3 sequence reads: CASSLLAGVHTDTQYF. The CDR3 bases are TGTGCCAGCAGTCTACTAGCGGGAGTACACACAGATACGCAGTATTTT.

This clone was observed a single time. CDR3: CASRGRAYEQYF. The CDR3, as DNA: TGTGCCAGCAGAGGACGCGCCTACGAGCAGTACTTC. The gene calls are TRBV12-3 or TRBV12-4 and TRBJ2-7, with D unclear. Trimming removed 6 bases at V and 2 bases at J, with 8 bases between. This CDR3 is 12 amino acids long.

The chain links TRBV11-2 to TRBJ1-2; D gene uncertain. The V and J ends lost 8 bases and 7 bases respectively, with 11 bases between them. CDR1 is SGHAT and CDR2 is FQNNGV in the germline V gene. The CDR3 is 11 residues long. CDR3 amino acids: CASSVGPGYTF. The CDR3 bases are TGTGCCAGCTCCGTGGGCCCTGGCTACACCTTC.

V gene TRBV27 combines with J gene TRBJ1-4; D is ambiguous. CDR1 and CDR2 (germline): MNHEY, SMNVEV (reference sequence). V was cut by 3 bases and J by 7 bases, with 15 bases left in between. The CDR3 is 15 residues long. Written as DNA, the CDR3 is TGTGCCAGCAGTTTCGTGGGCAGATTGAGTGAAAAACTGTTTTTT. Translation gives CASSFVGRLSEKLFF. Based on the CDR3 plus reference TRBV27 and TRBJ1-4, the full variable domain is EAQVTQNPRYLITVTGKKLTVTCSQNMNHEYMSWYRQDPGLGLRQIYYSMNVEVTDKGDVPEGYKVSRKEKRNFPLILESPSPNQTSLYFCASSFVGRLSEKLFFGSGTQLSVL.

This chain connects TRBV5-6 to TRBJ2-5, with D unclear. V dropped 3 bases and J dropped 1 base, with 13 bases sitting between them. In germline, CDR1 is SGHDT, CDR2 YYEEEE. The CDR3 length is 15 residues. The CDR3 loop reads CASSYGSYAQETQYF. The CDR3 DNA sequence: TGTGCCAGCAGCTACGGCAGCTATGCCCAAGAGACCCAGTACTTC.

The rearrangement joins TRBV28 to TRBJ1-5, with D perhaps matching TRBD1 (6 bases). Germline CDR1 reads MDHEN; CDR2 reads SYDVKM. Trimming stripped 6 bases from V and 6 bases from J, with 12 bases between. The CDR3 totals 13 residues. This CDR3 is CASRGLGGQPQHF. In DNA form, the CDR3 reads TGTGCCAGCAGGGGTCTAGGGGGTCAGCCCCAGCATTTT.

This chain links TRBV11-1 with TRBJ2-1, with 10 bases aligning to TRBD2. From germline, CDR1 is SGHAT and CDR2 FQDESV (reference sequence). V dropped 3 bases and J dropped 10; count of bases not matched to a gene: 6. CDR3 size: 14 residues. The CDR3 DNA reads as TGTGCCAGCAGCTTTCCAGCGGGAGGGCGAGAGCAGTTCTTC. It codes for CASSFPAGGREQFF.

The rearrangement joins TRBV7-9 to TRBJ2-1; D is undetermined. Germline CDR1 reads SEHNR; CDR2 reads FQNEAQ (reference sequence). The CDR3 extends over 14 amino acids. Trimming pared 1 base from V and 8 bases from J, leaving 12 bases between. For the CDR3, the DNA is TGTGCCAGCAGCTTAGTCACCGGTGGGTATGAGCAGTTCTTC. The encoded protein is CASSLVTGGYEQFF.

J is TRBJ2-7 and V is TRBV28; 8 bases are a match to TRBD1. This CDR3 has 12 amino acids. Germline loops: CDR1 MDHEN, CDR2 SYDVKM. Trimming took 9 bases from V and 5 from J; bases not matched to a gene: 6. CDR3 in DNA: TGTGCCAGTGGACAGGGAGGCAACGAGCAGTACTTC. Amino acids: CASGQGGNEQYF. Full variable domain (outside the CDR3, taken from reference TRBV28 and TRBJ2-7): DVKVTQSSRYLVKRTGEKVFLECVQDMDHENMFWYRQDPGLGLRLIYFSYDVKMKEKGDIPEGYSVSREKKERFSLILESASTNQTSMYLCASGQGGNEQYFGPGTRLTVT.

This rearrangement joins TRBV7-3 to TRBJ2-6; the D is unclear. Germline loops: CDR1 SGHTA, CDR2 FQGTGA. Trimming shortened V by 4 bases and J by 1 base, and 8 bases separated the two germline ends. This CDR3 spans 15 amino acids. Here the CDR3 DNA reads TGTGCCAGCAGCTCACTAAATTCTGGGGCCAACGTCCTGACTTTC. It translates to CASSSLNSGANVLTF. The variable domain in full, completed from reference TRBV7-3 and TRBJ2-6, reads GAGVSQTPSNKVTEKGKYVELRCDPISGHTALYWYRQSLGQGPEFLIYFQGTGAADDSGLPNDRFFAVRPEGSVSTLKIQRTERGDSAVYLCASSSLNSGANVLTFGAGSRLTVL.

V and J are TRBV28 and TRBJ2-7; D possibly corresponds to TRBD1 (6 bases). This CDR3 region has 15 residues. Germline CDR1 reads MDHEN; CDR2 reads SYDVKM. Trimming removed 2 bases at V and 5 bases at J, with 16 bases between. The CDR3 DNA is TGTGCCAGCAGTTTAGCAGGGGCTTTGATAGACGAGCAGTACTTC. It specifies CASSLAGALIDEQYF.

The chain has TRBV9 and TRBJ1-2; 10 nucleotides match TRBD1. The V gene's germline CDR1 is SGDLS and CDR2 YYNGEE. This CDR3 comprises 14 residues. The V gene end was trimmed by 2 bases and the J gene end by 6 bases; junction bases not matched to a gene: 4. The CDR3 DNA is TGTGCCAGCAGCGTGACCGGGACAGGGGATGGCTACACCTTC. Its translation: CASSVTGTGDGYTF.

The chain joins TRBV5-4 to TRBJ2-3, with 8 positions matching TRBD2. The CDR3 is made up of 16 amino acids. Trimming cost V 5 bases and J 2 bases; bases outside gene matches: 10. The V gene's germline CDR1 is SGHNT and CDR2 YYREEE (reference sequence). The CDR3 sequence: CASRYRLAPDTDTQYF. The CDR3 coding sequence is TGTGCCAGCAGGTACCGACTAGCGCCTGACACAGATACGCAGTATTTT.

This clone appeared once. The genes are TRBV11-3 and TRBJ1-2; no firm D call. Between the trimmed V and J ends, which lost 1 base and 3 bases, there was a span of 12 bases. The CDR3 loop spans 15 amino acids. The germline V gene has CDR1 SGHNT and CDR2 YENEEA. The CDR3 nucleotides are TGTGCCAGCAGCTTAGTTCGGGGTCAGGACTATGGCTACACCTTC. Its translation is CASSLVRGQDYGYTF.